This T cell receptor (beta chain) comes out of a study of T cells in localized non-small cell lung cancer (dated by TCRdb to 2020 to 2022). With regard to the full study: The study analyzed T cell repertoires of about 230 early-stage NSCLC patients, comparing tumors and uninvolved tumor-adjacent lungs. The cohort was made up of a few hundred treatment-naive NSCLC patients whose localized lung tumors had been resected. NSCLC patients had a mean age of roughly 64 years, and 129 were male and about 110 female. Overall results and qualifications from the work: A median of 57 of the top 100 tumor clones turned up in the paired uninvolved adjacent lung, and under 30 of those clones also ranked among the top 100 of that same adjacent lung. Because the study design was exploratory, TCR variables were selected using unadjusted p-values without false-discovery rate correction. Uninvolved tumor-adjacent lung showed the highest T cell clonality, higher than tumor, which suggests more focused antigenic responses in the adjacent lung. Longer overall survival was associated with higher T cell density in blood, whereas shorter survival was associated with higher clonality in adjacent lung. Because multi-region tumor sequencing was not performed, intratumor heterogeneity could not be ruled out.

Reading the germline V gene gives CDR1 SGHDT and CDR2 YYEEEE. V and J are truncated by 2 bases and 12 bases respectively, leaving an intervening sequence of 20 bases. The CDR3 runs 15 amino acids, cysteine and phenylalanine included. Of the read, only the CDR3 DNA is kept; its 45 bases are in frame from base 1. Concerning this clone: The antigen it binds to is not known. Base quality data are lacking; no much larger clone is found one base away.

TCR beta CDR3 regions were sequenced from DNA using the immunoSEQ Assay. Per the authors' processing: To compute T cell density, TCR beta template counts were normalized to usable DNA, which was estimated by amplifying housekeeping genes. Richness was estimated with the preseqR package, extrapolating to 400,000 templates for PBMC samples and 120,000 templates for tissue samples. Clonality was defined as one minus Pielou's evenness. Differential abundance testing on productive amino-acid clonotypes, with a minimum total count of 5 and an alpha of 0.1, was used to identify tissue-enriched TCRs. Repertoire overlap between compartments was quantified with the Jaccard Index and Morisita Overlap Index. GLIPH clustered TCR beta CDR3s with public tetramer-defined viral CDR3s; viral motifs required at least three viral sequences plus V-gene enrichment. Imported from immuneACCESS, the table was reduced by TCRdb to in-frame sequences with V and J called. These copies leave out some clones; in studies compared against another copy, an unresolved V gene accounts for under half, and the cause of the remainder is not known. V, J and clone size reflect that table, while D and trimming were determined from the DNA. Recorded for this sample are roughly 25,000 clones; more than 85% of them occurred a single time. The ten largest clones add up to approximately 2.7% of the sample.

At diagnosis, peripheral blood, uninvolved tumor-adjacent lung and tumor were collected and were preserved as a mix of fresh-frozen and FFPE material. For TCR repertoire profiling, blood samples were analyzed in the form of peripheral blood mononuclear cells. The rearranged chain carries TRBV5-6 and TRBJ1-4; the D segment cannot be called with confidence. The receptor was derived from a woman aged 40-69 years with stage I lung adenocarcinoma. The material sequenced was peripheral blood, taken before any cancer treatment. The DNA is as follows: TGTGCCAGCAGCTTATTAGCAACTTTCGGGAACGAACTGTTTTTT. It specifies CASSLLATFGNELFF.